This T cell receptor beta chain was recovered during a study of CD8+CD57+ T cells in acquired aplastic anemia. Study-level background: Recorded DNA amounts for sorted CD4+ and CD8+ cells had an average of roughly 3.4 ug. Study-level findings and limits: Fewer than 30 shared CD8+ CDR3s appeared highly expressed within patients' immunodominant clones. Patients and healthy controls showed no significant CD8+ Simpson's diversity difference.

As for this clonotype: Its antigen remains unknown.

Genomic DNA was employed as the template in profiling TCR beta VDJ and CDR3. In TCRdb, the reads were re-called with MiXCR into one record per CDR3 protein. Of over 45,000 distinct CDR3 sequences detected, 55% to 75% appear once; the ten largest clones hold 30% to 40%. The CDR3 has 13 residues. Germline values: CDR1 SGHTA, CDR2 FQGNSA. V lost 6 bases and J lost 1, with 8 bases in between. The sample comprised sorted CD4+, CD8+, or CD8+CD57+ T cells (not recorded which) from PBMCs. The chain couples TRBV7-2 to TRBJ2-3, with a possible D match to TRBD1 (5 bases). This TCR came from a human donor in good health, serving as a control. As DNA, the CDR3 is TGTGCCAGCAGAGGGGTGGGCACAGATACGCAGTATTTT. Protein sequence: CASRGVGTDTQYF.